This T cell receptor (beta chain) was recorded in a study of technical replicates of blood from a few donors. The CDR3 length is 17 residues. V trimming: 2 bases; J trimming: 5 bases; junction bases outside the gene matches: 8. The germline gives CDR1 ENHRY, CDR2 SYGVKD. Sequenced by immunoSEQ multiplex PCR; TCRdb stores in-frame clones only, minus some. This table holds about 70,000 clones, 95% to 98% found once. The clonotype comes from a human donor in good health. The chain joins TRBV10-3 to TRBJ2-2; 10 bases are a match to TRBD1. The sequencing sample was made of T cells isolated from PBMCs. CDR3 sequence: CAISEPPGTGVTGELFF. The DNA for the CDR3 is TGTGCCATCAGTGAGCCGCCCGGGACAGGGGTTACCGGGGAGCTGTTTTTT.